This record covers a single T cell receptor beta chain. These data belong to a study of blood T cell repertoires in COVID-19. Across the study: T cells, B-cell-depleted T cells, or PBMCs supplied cDNA or gDNA.

Using immunoSEQ multiplex PCR, the repertoire was profiled, and TCRdb retains in-frame clones only, with some absent. The table lists 250,000 or so clones, approximately 80% of them singletons. Germline V CDR1 and CDR2: MDHEN, SYDVKM. CDR3 length: 14 amino acids. V lost 4 bases and J lost 5, with 13 bases in between. The chain carries TRBV28 and TRBJ2-3, with a tentative D call TRBD2 (5 bases). The source is a woman of 80 years or more with acute or convalescent COVID-19. Sequencing was done on a sample of peripheral blood. In DNA, the CDR3 is TGTGCCAGCAGTTCCCGTCGTCGGGGAGATACGCAGTATTTT. Protein product: CASSSRRRGDTQYF.